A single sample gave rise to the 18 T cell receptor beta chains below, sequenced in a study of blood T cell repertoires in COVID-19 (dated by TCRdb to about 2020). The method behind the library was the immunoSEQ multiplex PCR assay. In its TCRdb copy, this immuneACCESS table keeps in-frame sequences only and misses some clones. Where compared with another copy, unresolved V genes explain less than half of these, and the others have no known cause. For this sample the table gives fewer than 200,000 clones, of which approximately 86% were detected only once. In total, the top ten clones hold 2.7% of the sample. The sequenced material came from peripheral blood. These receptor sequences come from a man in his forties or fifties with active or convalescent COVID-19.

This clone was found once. In DNA, the CDR3 is TGTGCCAGCAGCCGGGACAGGGGCCTCGAGCAGTACTTC. It encodes CASSRDRGLEQYF. The gene calls are TRBV14 and TRBJ2-7, with 10 positions matching TRBD1. The length of the CDR3 is 13 residues. Germline CDR1 is SGHDN and CDR2 is FVKESK. V shed 4 bases, J shed 6 bases, and the junction held 3 bases outside the gene matches.

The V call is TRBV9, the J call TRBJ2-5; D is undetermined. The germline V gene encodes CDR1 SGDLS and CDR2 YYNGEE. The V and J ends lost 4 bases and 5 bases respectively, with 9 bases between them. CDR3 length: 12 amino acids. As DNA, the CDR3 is TGTGCCAGCAGCAGATCCGGTGAGACCCAGTACTTC. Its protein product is CASSRSGETQYF.

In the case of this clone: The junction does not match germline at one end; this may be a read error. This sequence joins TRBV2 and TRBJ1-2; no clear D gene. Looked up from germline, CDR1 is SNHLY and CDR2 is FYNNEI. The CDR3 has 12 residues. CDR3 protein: CASREALYGYTF. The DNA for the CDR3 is TGTGCCAGCAGGGAAGCCCTATATGGCTACACCTTC.

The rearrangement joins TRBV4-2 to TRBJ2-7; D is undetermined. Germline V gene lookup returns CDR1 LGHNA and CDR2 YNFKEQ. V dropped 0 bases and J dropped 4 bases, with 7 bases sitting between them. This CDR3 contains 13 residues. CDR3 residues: CASSQDYGYEQYF. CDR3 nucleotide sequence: TGTGCCAGCAGCCAAGATTACGGTTACGAGCAGTACTTC.

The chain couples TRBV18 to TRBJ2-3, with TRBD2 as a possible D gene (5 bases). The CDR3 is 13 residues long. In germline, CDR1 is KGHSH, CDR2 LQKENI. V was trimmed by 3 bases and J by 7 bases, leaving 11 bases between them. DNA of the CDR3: TGTGCCAGCTCACCGGTTGAGGGAAATACGCAGTATTTT. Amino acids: CASSPVEGNTQYF. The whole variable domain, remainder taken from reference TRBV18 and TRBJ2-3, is NAGVMQNPRHLVRRRGQEARLRCSPMKGHSHVYWYRQLPEEGLKFMVYLQKENIIDESGMPKERFSAEFPKEGPSILRIQQVVRGDSAAYFCASSPVEGNTQYFGPGTRLTVL.

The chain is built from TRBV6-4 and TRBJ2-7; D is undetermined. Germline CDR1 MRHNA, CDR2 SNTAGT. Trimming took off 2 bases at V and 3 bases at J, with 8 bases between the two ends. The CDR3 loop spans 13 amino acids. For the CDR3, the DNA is TGTGCCAGCAGTGACGAGGAAAACTACGAGCAGTACTTC. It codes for CASSDEENYEQYF.

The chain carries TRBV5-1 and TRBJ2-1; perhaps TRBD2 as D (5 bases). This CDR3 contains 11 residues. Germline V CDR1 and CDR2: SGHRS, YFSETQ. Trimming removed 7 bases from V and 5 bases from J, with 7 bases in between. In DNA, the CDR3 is TGCGCCAGCCTGCGGGACAATGAGCAGTTCTTC. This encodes CASLRDNEQFF.

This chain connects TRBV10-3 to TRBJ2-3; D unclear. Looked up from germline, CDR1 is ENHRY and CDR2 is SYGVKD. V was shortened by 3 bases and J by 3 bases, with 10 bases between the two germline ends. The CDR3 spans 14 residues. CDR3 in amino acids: CAISDPLVTDTQYF. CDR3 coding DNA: TGTGCCATCAGTGACCCCCTAGTAACAGATACGCAGTATTTT.

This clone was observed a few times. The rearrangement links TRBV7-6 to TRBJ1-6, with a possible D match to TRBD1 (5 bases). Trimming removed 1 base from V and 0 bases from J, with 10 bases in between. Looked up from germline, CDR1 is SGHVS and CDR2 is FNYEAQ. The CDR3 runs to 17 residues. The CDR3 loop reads CASSLVAGGSYNSPLHF. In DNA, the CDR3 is TGTGCCAGCAGCTTAGTCGCCGGGGGCTCCTATAATTCACCCCTCCACTTT.

The CDR3 DNA follows: TGTGCCATCAGTGCGTCCCTCGGACAGGGGCCCGGGGAGCTGTTTTTT. As protein: CAISASLGQGPGELFF. The chain joins TRBV10-3 to TRBJ2-2; 9 nucleotides agree with TRBD1. CDR1 ENHRY and CDR2 SYGVKD come from the germline V gene. Losses at the gene ends were 4 bases for V and 6 bases for J; bases not matched to a gene: 9. The length of the CDR3 is 16 residues.

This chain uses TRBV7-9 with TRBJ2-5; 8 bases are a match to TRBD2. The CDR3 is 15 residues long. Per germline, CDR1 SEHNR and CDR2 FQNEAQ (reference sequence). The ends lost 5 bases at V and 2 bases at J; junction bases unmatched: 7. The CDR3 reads CASSPGAGGQETQYF. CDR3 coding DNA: TGTGCCAGCAGCCCCGGCGCGGGGGGACAAGAGACCCAGTACTTC. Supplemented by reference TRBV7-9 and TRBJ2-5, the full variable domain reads DTGVSQNPRHKITKRGQNVTFRCDPISEHNRLYWYRQTLGQGPEFLTYFQNEAQLEKSRLLSDRFSAERPKGSFSTLEIQRTEQGDSAMYLCASSPGAGGQETQYFGPGTRLLVL.

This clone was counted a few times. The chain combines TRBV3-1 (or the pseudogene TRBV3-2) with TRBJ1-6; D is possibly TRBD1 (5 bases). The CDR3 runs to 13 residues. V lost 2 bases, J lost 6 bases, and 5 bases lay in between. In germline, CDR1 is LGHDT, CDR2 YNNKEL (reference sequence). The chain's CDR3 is CASSQQGNSPLHF. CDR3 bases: TGTGCCAGCAGCCAACAGGGTAATTCACCCCTCCACTTT.

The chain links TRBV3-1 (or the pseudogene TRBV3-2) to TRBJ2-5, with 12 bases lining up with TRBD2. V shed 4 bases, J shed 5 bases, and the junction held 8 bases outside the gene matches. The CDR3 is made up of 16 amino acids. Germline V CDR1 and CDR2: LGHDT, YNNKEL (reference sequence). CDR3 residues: CASSRRLAGVRETQYF. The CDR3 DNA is TGTGCCAGCAGCCGCCGACTAGCGGGGGTCCGGGAGACCCAGTACTTC.

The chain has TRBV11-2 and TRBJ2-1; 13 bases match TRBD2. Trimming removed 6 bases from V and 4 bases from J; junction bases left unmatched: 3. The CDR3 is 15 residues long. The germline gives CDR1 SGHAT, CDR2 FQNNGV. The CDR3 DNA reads TGTGCCAGCAGTTTGGGACTAGCGGGGTACAATGAGCAGTTCTTC. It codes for CASSLGLAGYNEQFF.

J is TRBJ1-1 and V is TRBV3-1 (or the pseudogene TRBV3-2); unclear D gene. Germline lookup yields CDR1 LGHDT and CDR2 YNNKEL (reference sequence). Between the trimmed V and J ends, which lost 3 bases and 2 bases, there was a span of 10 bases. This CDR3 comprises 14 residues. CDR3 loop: CASSHGETNTEAFF. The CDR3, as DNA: TGTGCCAGCAGCCATGGGGAGACCAACACTGAAGCTTTCTTT.

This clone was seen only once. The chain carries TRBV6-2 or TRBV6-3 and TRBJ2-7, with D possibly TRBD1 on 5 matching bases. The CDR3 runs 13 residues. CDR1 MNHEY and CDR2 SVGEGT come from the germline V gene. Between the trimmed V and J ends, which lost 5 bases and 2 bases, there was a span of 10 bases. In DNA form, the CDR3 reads TGTGCCAGCAGTACTCTAGGGGCCTACGAGCAGTACTTC. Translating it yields CASSTLGAYEQYF.

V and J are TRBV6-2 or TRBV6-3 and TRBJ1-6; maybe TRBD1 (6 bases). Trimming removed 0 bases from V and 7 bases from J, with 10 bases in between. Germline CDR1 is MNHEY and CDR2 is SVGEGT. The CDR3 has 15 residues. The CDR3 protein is CASSYSQGLNSPLHF. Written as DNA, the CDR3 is TGTGCCAGCAGTTACTCCCAGGGGCTCAATTCACCCCTCCACTTT.

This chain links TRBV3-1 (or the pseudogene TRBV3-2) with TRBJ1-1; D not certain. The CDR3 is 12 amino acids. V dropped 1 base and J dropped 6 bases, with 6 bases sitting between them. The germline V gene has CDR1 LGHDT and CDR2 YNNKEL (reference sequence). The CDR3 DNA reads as TGTGCCAGCAGCCAAGCAGGCGCTGAAGCTTTCTTT. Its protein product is CASSQAGAEAFF.